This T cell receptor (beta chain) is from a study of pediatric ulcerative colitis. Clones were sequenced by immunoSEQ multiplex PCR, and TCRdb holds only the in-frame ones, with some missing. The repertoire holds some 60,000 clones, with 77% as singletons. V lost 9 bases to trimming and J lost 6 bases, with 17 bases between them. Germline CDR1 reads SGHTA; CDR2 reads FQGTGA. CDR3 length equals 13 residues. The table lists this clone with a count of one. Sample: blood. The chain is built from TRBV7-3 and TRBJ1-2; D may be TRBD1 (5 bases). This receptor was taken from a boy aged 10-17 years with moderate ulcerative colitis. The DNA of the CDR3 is TGTGCCAGTTCCCTCTCCGGGACGGATGGCTACACCTTC. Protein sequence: CASSLSGTDGYTF. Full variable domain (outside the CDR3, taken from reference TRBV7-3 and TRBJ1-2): GAGVSQTPSNKVTEKGKYVELRCDPISGHTALYWYRQSLGQGPEFLIYFQGTGAADDSGLPNDRFFAVRPEGSVSTLKIQRTERGDSAVYLCASSLSGTDGYTFGSGTRLTVV.